A single sample is the source of the 32 T cell receptor beta chains below, sequenced in a study of cytomegalovirus exposure and HLA in healthy donors. A multiplex PCR was run with 60 Vbeta primers and 13 Jbeta primers. Some clones are missing from TCRdb's copy, which holds only in-frame ones; the method was immunoSEQ multiplex PCR. The repertoire consists of under 150,000 clones, with under 90% occurring once and the leading ten covering approximately 2.7%. The sequencing sample was made of PBMCs. Receptors were obtained from a boy younger than 10 in good health and CMV-seronegative.

This chain uses TRBV5-1 with TRBJ2-3, with 11 bases aligning to TRBD2. This CDR3 has 15 residues. Germline values: CDR1 SGHRS, CDR2 YFSETQ. Trimming removed 5 bases from V and 5 bases from J; junction bases left unmatched: 7. The CDR3 spells CASRVAGGPGDTQYF. DNA for the CDR3: TGCGCCAGCAGAGTAGCGGGGGGGCCCGGAGATACGCAGTATTTT.

The chain employs TRBV29-1 and TRBJ2-5, with 7 bases lining up with TRBD1. The CDR3 is 13 residues long. Trimming cost V 4 bases and J 2 bases; bases outside gene matches: 4. CDR1 and CDR2 (germline): SQVTM, ANQGSEA. The CDR3 protein is CSVVGRGQETQYF. For the CDR3, the DNA is TGCAGCGTTGTCGGCAGGGGGCAAGAGACCCAGTACTTC.

This clone was seen more than once but under ten times. V is TRBV6-5 and J is TRBJ1-4; D gene unclear. The length of the CDR3 is 13 residues. The V end lost 5 bases, the J end lost 5 bases, and 9 bases lay between the germline ends. Germline loops: CDR1 MNHEY, CDR2 SVGAGI. This chain's CDR3 is CASSERENEKLFF. Here the CDR3 DNA reads TGTGCCAGCAGTGAACGGGAGAATGAAAAACTGTTTTTT.

This clone was detected only once. The chain joins TRBV6-1 to TRBJ1-1; 7 bases fit TRBD1. Germline V gene sequence: CDR1 MNHNS, CDR2 SASEGT. V lost 6 bases and J lost 3; bases outside the gene matches: 10. The CDR3 totals 15 residues. Here the CDR3 reads CASRKRQGDDTEAFF. The CDR3 bases are TGTGCCAGCAGAAAGCGACAGGGTGATGACACTGAAGCTTTCTTT.

V and J are TRBV2 and TRBJ1-5; 10 positions agree with TRBD1. The CDR3 sequence is 11 residues long. CDR1 is SNHLY and CDR2 is FYNNEI in the germline V gene. The V segment lost 9 bases and the J segment 7 bases; nucleotides outside the gene matches: 0. CDR3 amino acids: CARTGGQPQHF. CDR3 DNA sequence: TGTGCCAGGACAGGGGGCCAGCCCCAGCATTTT.

This clone occurred once. The V call is TRBV6-1, the J call TRBJ2-5, with 9 bases aligning to TRBD1. J gave up 4 bases and V 6 bases, and 6 bases lay outside the gene matches. The CDR3 extends over 14 amino acids. Germline V gives CDR1 MNHNS, CDR2 SASEGT. The CDR3 loop reads CASRLGQGLETQYF. The CDR3 DNA sequence: TGTGCCAGCAGACTTGGACAGGGGTTAGAGACCCAGTACTTC.

The chain couples TRBV7-2 to TRBJ1-1; D remains ambiguous. The CDR3 has 17 residues. Germline V gene data show CDR1 as SGHTA and CDR2 as FQGNSA. Deletions cut 4 bases from V and 0 bases from J, with 18 bases between. This CDR3 reads CASSWRAKAIMNTEAFF. The CDR3 DNA follows: TGTGCCAGCAGCTGGAGAGCCAAAGCTATCATGAACACTGAAGCTTTCTTT. Drawing the rest from reference TRBV7-2 and TRBJ1-1, the complete variable domain is GAGVSQSPSNKVTEKGKDVELRCDPISGHTALYWYRQSLGQGLEFLIYFQGNSAPDKSGLPSDRFSAERTGGSVSTLTIQRTQQEDSAVYLCASSWRAKAIMNTEAFFGQGTRLTVV.

The chain combines TRBV12-1 with TRBJ2-5; the table's D call, TRBD2, has no DNA check behind it. TRBV12-1 is described as a pseudogene. The CDR3 covers 17 residues. Here the CDR3 reads CASSFGTSGGREETQYF. For the CDR3, the DNA is TGTGCCAGCAGCTTTGGGACTAGCGGGGGAAGGGAAGAGACCCAGTACTTC.

This chain links TRBV5-1 with TRBJ1-5; 9 positions match TRBD1. The CDR3 spans 15 residues. The junction had 6 bases not matched to a gene; V was cut back by 1 base and J by 7 bases. Germline CDR1 reads SGHRS; CDR2 reads YFSETQ. CDR3 protein: CASSLKTGGLQPQHF. CDR3 nucleotide sequence: TGCGCCAGCAGCTTGAAGACAGGGGGTTTGCAGCCCCAGCATTTT.

The CDR3 loop reads CASSIDGNYGYTF. The CDR3, as DNA: TGTGCCAGTAGTATAGACGGTAACTATGGCTACACCTTC. The gene calls are TRBV19 and TRBJ1-2; no clear D gene. The CDR3 consists of 13 residues. V lost 0 bases, J lost 1 base, and 3 bases lay in between. Per germline, CDR1 LNHDA and CDR2 SQIVND (reference sequence).

The chain employs TRBV2 and TRBJ2-5; D is possibly TRBD2 (6 bases). CDR3 length: 13 residues. Germline V lookup: CDR1 SNHLY, CDR2 FYNNEI. Trimming pared 5 bases from V and 2 bases from J, leaving 9 bases between. Here the CDR3 DNA reads TGTGCCAGCAGTCGGGGACTTCAAGAGACCCAGTACTTC. The encoded protein is CASSRGLQETQYF. Full variable domain (rest looked up from reference TRBV2 and TRBJ2-5): EPEVTQTPSHQVTQMGQEVILRCVPISNHLYFYWYRQILGQKVEFLVSFYNNEISEKSEIFDDQFSVERPDGSNFTLKIRSTKLEDSAMYFCASSRGLQETQYFGPGTRLLVL.

With respect to this clone: Other DNA sequences in the sample encode the same CDR3. The gene calls are TRBV11-3 and TRBJ2-1, with no clear D. The CDR3 spans 12 residues. The V and J ends lost 1 base and 7 bases respectively, with 5 bases between them. Germline CDR1 SGHNT, CDR2 YENEEA. This CDR3 reads CASSLVSNEQFF. CDR3 DNA sequence: TGTGCCAGCAGCTTAGTGTCTAATGAGCAGTTCTTC.

The V call is TRBV6-5, the J call TRBJ2-5; 7 bases align to TRBD1. Looked up from germline, CDR1 is MNHEY and CDR2 is SVGAGI. The junction had 8 bases not matched to a gene; V was cut back by 0 bases and J by 7 bases. The CDR3 sequence is 15 residues long. CDR3 protein: CASSYSGTDPSTQYF. In nucleotides, the CDR3 is TGTGCCAGCAGTTACTCCGGGACAGACCCCTCGACCCAGTACTTC.

J is TRBJ1-1 and V is TRBV29-1, with 10 nucleotides matching TRBD1. This CDR3 has 17 amino acids. V lost 4 bases and J lost 1; bases outside the gene matches: 12. Germline V gives CDR1 SQVTM, CDR2 ANQGSEA. The DNA of the CDR3 is TGCAGCGTTGTCGGTAGGTGGGGACAGGGGAAGAACACTGAAGCTTTCTTT. Amino acids: CSVVGRWGQGKNTEAFF.

V gene TRBV18 combines with J gene TRBJ1-1; 7 positions match TRBD1. Trimming cost V 1 base and J 4 bases; bases outside gene matches: 6. The CDR3 consists of 15 residues. Germline CDR1 KGHSH, CDR2 LQKENI. DNA of the CDR3: TGTGCCAGCTCACCACTAGAGGGACAGTTCACTGAAGCTTTCTTT. Its translation: CASSPLEGQFTEAFF.

The gene calls are TRBV5-1 and TRBJ2-3; 7 bases align to TRBD1. In germline, CDR1 is SGHRS, CDR2 YFSETQ. The CDR3 runs to 12 residues. The J segment lost 10 bases and the V segment lost 3 bases, leaving 5 bases of the junction unmatched. Written as DNA, the CDR3 is TGCGCCAGCAGCTCACAGGGGTGGGCGCAGTATTTT. This gives the protein CASSSQGWAQYF.

This clone showed up just a few times. The chain links TRBV30 to TRBJ1-1; perhaps TRBD1 as D (6 bases). Trimming shortened V by 4 bases and J by 1 base, and 13 bases separated the two germline ends. This CDR3 is built from 14 residues. Germline loops: CDR1 GTSNPN, CDR2 SVGIG (reference sequence). The CDR3 here is CAWKLTGTNTEAFF. The CDR3, as DNA: TGTGCCTGGAAACTAACAGGGACGAACACTGAAGCTTTCTTT.

This clone occurred once. The chain recombines TRBV18 with TRBJ2-1; 7 nucleotides agree with TRBD2. Germline CDR1 KGHSH, CDR2 LQKENI. V was pared by 5 bases and J by 9 bases, with 10 bases of the junction left unmatched. The CDR3 loop spans 14 amino acids. The DNA of the CDR3 is TGTGCCAGCTCAACCCTAGGACTAGATGGTGAGCAGTTCTTC. Protein: CASSTLGLDGEQFF. Combining the CDR3 with reference TRBV18 and TRBJ2-1 gives the whole variable domain NAGVMQNPRHLVRRRGQEARLRCSPMKGHSHVYWYRQLPEEGLKFMVYLQKENIIDESGMPKERFSAEFPKEGPSILRIQQVVRGDSAAYFCASSTLGLDGEQFFGPGTRLTVL.

The chain is built from TRBV11-3 and TRBJ2-1; possibly TRBD1 for D (6 bases). Germline V gene sequence: CDR1 SGHNT, CDR2 YENEEA. The CDR3 is made up of 15 amino acids. Trimming removed 4 bases from V and 3 bases from J, with 13 bases in between. Here the CDR3 DNA reads TGTGCCAGCAGCTCTTGGACAGATCACTACAATGAGCAGTTCTTC. This codes for CASSSWTDHYNEQFF.

The chain combines TRBV6-1 with TRBJ1-3, with a weak D call TRBD1 (6 bases). This CDR3 comprises 15 residues. Deletions cut 6 bases from V and 2 bases from J, with 14 bases between. CDR1 is MNHNS, CDR2 SASEGT, per germline. CDR3 in amino acids: CASRKQGSAGNTIYF. CDR3 bases: TGTGCCAGCAGAAAACAGGGATCAGCTGGAAACACCATATATTTT.

Here the CDR3 reads CASSRGTGFGETQYF. The CDR3 region has the DNA TGTGCCAGCAGCCGGGGGACAGGGTTTGGAGAGACCCAGTACTTC. The gene calls are TRBV7-3 and TRBJ2-5, with 9 bases that match TRBD1. In germline, CDR1 is SGHTA, CDR2 FQGTGA. V lost 5 bases and J lost 4; bases outside the gene matches: 8. The CDR3 contains 15 residues. Full variable domain (remainder filled in from reference TRBV7-3 and TRBJ2-5): GAGVSQTPSNKVTEKGKYVELRCDPISGHTALYWYRQSLGQGPEFLIYFQGTGAADDSGLPNDRFFAVRPEGSVSTLKIQRTERGDSAVYLCASSRGTGFGETQYFGPGTRLLVL.

This clone was detected only once. V and J are TRBV4-3 and TRBJ1-6, with 7 bases matching TRBD1. From germline, CDR1 is LGHNA and CDR2 YSLEER. The junction had 12 bases not matched to a gene; V was cut back by 5 bases and J by 5 bases. The CDR3 has 17 amino acids. CDR3 in DNA: TGCGCCAGCAGCACCAGTCGTCCGGGACAGAATAATTCACCCCTCCACTTT. Its protein product is CASSTSRPGQNNSPLHF.

V usage is TRBV9 and J usage is TRBJ1-1; a possible D gene is TRBD1 (6 bases). The V end lost 0 bases, the J end lost 5 bases, and 17 bases lay between the germline ends. The germline CDR1 and CDR2 sequences are SGDLS and YYNGEE. The CDR3 loop spans 16 amino acids. CDR3 nucleotides: TGTGCCAGCAGCGTAGGCCCCGGGGGGCGTCCTACTGAAGCTTTCTTT. Amino acid sequence: CASSVGPGGRPTEAFF.

The CDR3 reads CASSPGGGFNQPQHF. DNA for the CDR3: TGTGCCAGCAGCCCGGGCGGGGGCTTTAATCAGCCCCAGCATTTT. The chain uses TRBV7-2 and TRBJ1-5; possible D gene TRBD1, 6 bases. Per germline, CDR1 SGHTA and CDR2 FQGNSA. V shed 5 bases and J shed 4 bases, with 15 bases lying between them. The CDR3 runs 15 residues. The full variable domain, with the rest looked up from reference TRBV7-2 and TRBJ1-5, is GAGVSQSPSNKVTEKGKDVELRCDPISGHTALYWYRQSLGQGLEFLIYFQGNSAPDKSGLPSDRFSAERTGGSVSTLTIQRTQQEDSAVYLCASSPGGGFNQPQHFGDGTRLSIL.

This clone was observed a few times. This chain uses TRBV28 with TRBJ2-7, with 15 bases aligning to TRBD2. Losses at the gene ends were 5 bases for V and 6 bases for J; bases not matched to a gene: 8. The length of the CDR3 is 16 residues. Per the germline V gene, CDR1 is MDHEN and CDR2 is SYDVKM. CDR3 nucleotides: TGTGCCAGCAGTCCTCCCGGACTAGCGGGAGGGCTCGAGCAGTACTTC. Translation: CASSPPGLAGGLEQYF.

The chain links TRBV6-1 to TRBJ1-1; 7 positions agree with TRBD1. This CDR3 spans 15 amino acids. V gave up 2 bases and J gave up 5 bases; unmatched junction bases: 8. Germline V gene lookup returns CDR1 MNHNS and CDR2 SASEGT. CDR3 protein: CASSEHTQGWTEAFF. DNA for the CDR3: TGTGCCAGCAGTGAACATACACAGGGGTGGACTGAAGCTTTCTTT.

This rearrangement joins TRBV30 to TRBJ1-2; D remains ambiguous. The CDR3 runs to 16 residues. V was trimmed by 0 bases and J by 4 bases, leaving 18 bases between them. Germline CDR1 GTSNPN, CDR2 SVGIG (reference sequence). The CDR3 region has the DNA TGTGCCTGGAGTGTACTAGTCCGGCCGGGGAGCTATGGCTACACCTTC. Translating it yields CAWSVLVRPGSYGYTF.

The genes are TRBV11-2 and TRBJ1-3, with D unresolved. This CDR3 is 16 amino acids long. Germline CDR1 and CDR2: SGHAT and FQNNGV. V was cut by 1 base and J by 0 bases, with 10 bases left in between. The CDR3: CASSLGPVFSGNTIYF. Written as DNA, the CDR3 is TGTGCCAGCAGCTTAGGTCCGGTTTTCTCTGGAAACACCATATATTTT.

The CDR3 sequence: CASSPLSSGMYNEQFF. The CDR3 DNA reads as TGTGCCAGCTCACCATTATCTAGCGGGATGTACAATGAGCAGTTCTTC. The chain joins TRBV18 to TRBJ2-1, with 9 bases matching TRBD2. Germline trimming cut 2 bases from V and 4 bases from J; bases unmatched to any gene: 6. The length of the CDR3 is 16 residues. Germline loops: CDR1 KGHSH, CDR2 LQKENI. The whole variable domain, remainder taken from reference TRBV18 and TRBJ2-1, is NAGVMQNPRHLVRRRGQEARLRCSPMKGHSHVYWYRQLPEEGLKFMVYLQKENIIDESGMPKERFSAEFPKEGPSILRIQQVVRGDSAAYFCASSPLSSGMYNEQFFGPGTRLTVL.

This clone has only one observation. The chain joins TRBV5-4 to TRBJ2-7; D is possibly TRBD2 (6 bases). The V end lost 4 bases, the J end lost 0 bases, and 17 bases lay between the germline ends. The CDR3 covers 16 residues. The germline CDR1 and CDR2 sequences are SGHNT and YYREEE (reference sequence). In DNA form, the CDR3 reads TGTGCCAGCAGCGCCCTAGGGACGGGGGACTCCTACGAGCAGTACTTC. It translates to CASSALGTGDSYEQYF.

The V call is TRBV5-1, the J call TRBJ2-7, with D tentatively TRBD1 (6 bases). V lost 0 bases and J 3 bases, leaving 13 bases between the germline ends. This CDR3 region has 15 residues. Germline-derived CDR1 and CDR2 are SGHRS and YFSETQ. The CDR3 loop is CASSLDGQNYYEQYF. The CDR3 nucleotides read TGCGCCAGCAGCTTGGACGGACAGAATTACTACGAGCAGTACTTC.

The CDR3 sequence: CASSAPGQENTGELFF. CDR3 coding DNA: TGTGCCAGCAGCGCACCGGGACAGGAGAACACCGGGGAGCTGTTTTTT. The V call is TRBV9, the J call TRBJ2-2; 8 nucleotides line up with TRBD1. V gave up 3 bases and J gave up 1 base; unmatched junction bases: 5. The length of the CDR3 is 16 residues. CDR1 and CDR2 from the germline V gene are SGDLS and YYNGEE.